This is a list of T cell receptor beta chains from one sample in a study of blood T cell repertoires in COVID-19. Sequencing was performed with immunoSEQ multiplex PCR; in TCRdb, only in-frame clones are kept and a portion is missing. The data contain a few hundred thousand clones, 65% to 85% of them singletons. Specimen: peripheral blood. Receptors originate from an older person with COVID-19, enrolled during active disease. The CDR3 runs from the conserved cysteine through the conserved F or W. The D gene is left open where the match is weak. Only part of the rows carry a size: once, few, many, or a class if the clone is expanded.

j_call | d_call | v_call | clone_size | cdr3_aa | cdr3_nt
TRBJ1-1 | TRBD1 | TRBV28 | once | CASSTLHRGMNTEAFF | TGTGCCAGCAGTACCCTGCACAGGGGCATGAACACTGAAGCTTTCTTT
TRBJ1-5 | TRBD1 | TRBV6-5 | NA | CASSPGTGGNQPQHF | TGTGCCAGCAGCCCCGGGACAGGGGGCAATCAGCCCCAGCATTTT
TRBJ2-7 | TRBD2 | TRBV5-4 | NA | CASSKSSGRGYEQYF | TGTGCCAGCAGCAAATCTAGCGGGAGGGGGTACGAGCAGTACTTC
TRBJ1-5 | TRBD1 | TRBV7-3 | NA | CASTRRDSDKYSNQPQHF | TGTGCCAGCACACGAAGGGACAGCGACAAATATAGCAATCAGCCCCAGCATTTT
TRBJ2-7 | TRBD1 | TRBV11-2 | NA | CASSPAGGLYEQYF | TGTGCCAGCAGCCCAGCAGGGGGCCTCTACGAGCAGTACTTC
TRBJ1-5 | TRBD1 | TRBV15 | NA | CATSRGTGGLQPQHF | TGTGCCACCAGCAGAGGGACAGGGGGCCTTCAGCCCCAGCATTTT
TRBJ1-1 | NA | TRBV18 | NA | CASSRQNEAFF | TGTGCCAGCTCACGACAGAATGAAGCTTTCTTT
TRBJ1-2 | NA | TRBV28 | NA | CASSLGGYDYGYTF | TGTGCCAGCAGTTTAGGGGGGTACGACTATGGCTACACCTTC
TRBJ2-3 | NA | TRBV7-2 | NA | CASSPGRSGDEITDTQYF | TGTGCCAGCAGCCCCGGGAGATCCGGGGACGAGATCACAGATACGCAGTATTTT
TRBJ1-6 | NA | TRBV18 | NA | CASSPPGGSSPLHF | TGTGCCAGCTCACCACCGGGGGGGTCCTCACCCCTCCACTTT
TRBJ1-5 | NA | TRBV19 | NA | CASTLWGSMGNQPQHF | TGTGCCAGTACGCTCTGGGGCTCTATGGGCAATCAGCCCCAGCATTTT
TRBJ1-4 | NA | TRBV29-1 | NA | CSGQSNEKLFF | TGCAGTGGACAGAGTAATGAAAAACTGTTTTTT
TRBJ2-2 | NA | TRBV24-1 | NA | CATSTAIGTGELFF | TGTGCCACCTCGACAGCAATCGGGACCGGGGAGCTGTTTTTT
TRBJ2-6 | NA | TRBV7-8 | NA | CASSKGLRPGANVLTF | TGTGCCAGCAGCAAAGGACTAAGACCTGGGGCCAACGTCCTGACTTTC
TRBJ1-1 | NA | TRBV6-5 | once | CASSFAGMNTEAFF | TGTGCCAGCAGTTTTGCAGGTATGAACACTGAAGCTTTCTTT
TRBJ2-1 | NA | TRBV11-2 | once | CASSFRPSGSGNEQFF | TGTGCCAGCAGCTTTCGTCCCTCGGGGTCTGGGAATGAGCAGTTCTTC
TRBJ2-7 | TRBD2 | TRBV28 | NA | CASSSAASGIYEQYF | TGTGCCAGCAGTTCTGCGGCTAGCGGGATCTACGAGCAGTACTTC
TRBJ1-4 | NA | TRBV7-2 | few | CASSLNLAGGEKLFF | TGTGCCAGCAGCTTAAATTTGGCGGGGGGAGAAAAACTGTTTTTT
TRBJ1-1 | NA | TRBV19 | NA | CASSIRSQGTEAFF | TGTGCCAGTAGTATTAGGAGTCAGGGCACTGAAGCTTTCTTT
TRBJ2-7 | TRBD1 | TRBV11-2 | once | CASSRTGGPYEQYF | TGTGCCAGCAGCCGGACAGGGGGCCCCTACGAGCAGTACTTC
TRBJ2-1 | NA | TRBV7-3 | NA | CASSPQGLQNEQFF | TGTGCCAGCAGCCCCCAGGGGTTACAGAATGAGCAGTTCTTC
TRBJ1-1 | NA | TRBV2 | NA | CASGETRGRAEAFF | TGTGCCAGCGGCGAAACACGGGGGAGGGCTGAAGCTTTCTTT
TRBJ2-7 | NA | TRBV11-3 | NA | CASSFKFGTLQYF | TGTGCCAGCAGCTTTAAATTCGGGACTTTGCAGTACTTC
TRBJ1-4 | NA | TRBV29-1 | NA | CSVEGGGKLFF | TGCAGCGTTGAGGGGGGGGGAAAACTGTTTTTT
TRBJ1-2 | NA | TRBV2 | NA | CASRSGDGYTF | TGTGCCAGCAGGTCAGGGGATGGCTACACCTTC
TRBJ1-2 | NA | TRBV3-1/TRBV3-2 | NA | CASANIAGYTF | TGTGCCAGCGCGAATATTGCTGGCTACACCTTC
TRBJ2-1 | NA | TRBV7-8 | once | CASTPMFSSYNEQFF | TGTGCCAGCACCCCAATGTTCAGCTCCTACAATGAGCAGTTCTTC
TRBJ1-1 | TRBD1 | TRBV3-1/TRBV3-2 | NA | CASSQGQGRVNTEAFF | TGTGCCAGCAGCCAGGGACAGGGAAGGGTGAACACTGAAGCTTTCTTT
TRBJ1-2 | TRBD1 | TRBV18 | NA | CASSVKQGADYGYTF | TGTGCCAGCTCAGTGAAGCAGGGGGCTGACTATGGCTACACCTTC
TRBJ2-5 | TRBD2 | TRBV20-1 | NA | CSASLAGGQETQYF | TGCAGTGCTAGTTTAGCGGGGGGCCAAGAGACCCAGTACTTC
TRBJ2-7 | TRBD1 | TRBV28 | NA | CASSLEDRLLYF | TGTGCCAGCAGCCTCGAGGACAGGTTGCTGTACTTC
TRBJ2-2 | NA | TRBV9 | NA | CASNPGYTGELFF | TGTGCCAGTAATCCGGGGTACACCGGGGAGCTGTTTTTT
TRBJ2-1 | TRBD2 | TRBV9 | NA | CASSVGPSGLDGEQFF | TGTGCCAGCAGCGTAGGTCCTAGCGGGTTAGATGGTGAGCAGTTCTTC
TRBJ2-7 | TRBD1 | TRBV3-1/TRBV3-2 | NA | CASSDKGGDYEQYF | TGTGCCAGCAGCGACAAAGGGGGCGACTACGAGCAGTACTTC
TRBJ1-4 | TRBD1 | TRBV9 | NA | CASSEGMGQGAGNEKLFF | TGTGCCAGCAGCGAGGGGATGGGACAGGGGGCGGGTAATGAAAAACTGTTTTTT
TRBJ1-2 | TRBD1 | TRBV7-8 | few | CASSWGQTNYGYTF | TGTGCCAGCAGCTGGGGACAGACTAACTATGGCTACACCTTC
TRBJ1-2 | NA | TRBV7-8 | NA | CASSLGRDNGYTF | TGTGCCAGCAGCTTAGGCAGGGACAACGGCTACACCTTC
TRBJ1-4 | TRBD1 | TRBV2 | NA | CASSPQGAANEKLFF | TGTGCCAGCAGTCCCCAGGGGGCGGCTAATGAAAAACTGTTTTTT
TRBJ2-5 | TRBD1 | TRBV30 | NA | CAWSVRHGQVGETQYF | TGTGCCTGGAGTGTACGTCACGGACAGGTTGGGGAGACCCAGTACTTC
TRBJ2-3 | TRBD2 | TRBV7-6 | NA | CASSFRAGLAGPFTDTQYF | TGTGCCAGCAGCTTCCGGGCAGGGCTAGCGGGACCATTCACAGATACGCAGTATTTT
TRBJ1-5 | NA | TRBV2 | NA | CASRDGVTSNQPQHF | TGTGCCAGCAGGGACGGGGTAACGAGCAATCAGCCCCAGCATTTT
TRBJ1-4 | NA | TRBV7-9 | NA | CASSHPGVWEKLFF | TGTGCCAGCAGCCACCCGGGGGTATGGGAAAAACTGTTTTTT
TRBJ1-4 | NA | TRBV6-2/TRBV6-3 | NA | CASSSFGLNEKLFF | TGTGCCAGCAGTTCCTTCGGACTTAATGAAAAACTGTTTTTT
TRBJ2-3 | NA | TRBV6-2/TRBV6-3 | NA | CASSPPMQGTDTQYF | TGTGCCAGCAGTCCCCCAATGCAGGGGACAGATACGCAGTATTTT
TRBJ2-7 | NA | TRBV7-8 | NA | CASSLDSPYEQYF | TGTGCCAGCAGCTTAGACAGCCCCTACGAGCAGTACTTC
TRBJ2-7 | TRBD2 | TRBV13 | NA | CASSLAGREMSSYEQYF | TGTGCCAGCAGCTTGGCTGGGCGGGAGATGAGTTCCTACGAGCAGTACTTC
TRBJ2-3 | TRBD1 | TRBV18 | NA | CASSPRLPGQGADTQYF | TGTGCCAGCTCACCACGCCTACCGGGACAGGGGGCAGATACGCAGTATTTT
TRBJ1-5 | TRBD1 | TRBV6-6 | NA | CASRYRGSNQPQHF | TGTGCCAGCAGGTACAGGGGTAGCAATCAGCCCCAGCATTTT
TRBJ1-1 | NA | TRBV10-3 | NA | CAISELQVNTEAFF | TGTGCCATCAGTGAGTTGCAGGTGAACACTGAAGCTTTCTTT
TRBJ1-5 | NA | TRBV4-1 | NA | CASSQDPPLNQPQHF | TGCGCCAGCAGCCAAGATCCCCCTCTAAATCAGCCCCAGCATTTT
TRBJ2-7 | NA | TRBV11-1 | few | CASRAGTNYEQYF | TGTGCCAGCAGGGCCGGGACAAACTACGAGCAGTACTTC
TRBJ2-1 | NA | TRBV29-1 | once | CSVEVNQIYDINNEQFF | TGCAGCGTTGAAGTTAACCAAATTTACGACATTAACAATGAGCAGTTCTTC
TRBJ2-5 | TRBD2 | TRBV2 | NA | CASSPGLEETQYF | TGTGCCAGCAGTCCCGGACTAGAAGAGACCCAGTACTTC
TRBJ1-2 | TRBD1 | TRBV6-7 | NA | CASSYNGREEGARDYGYTF | TGTGCCAGCAGTTACAATGGGCGTGAGGAGGGGGCGAGAGACTATGGCTACACCTTC
TRBJ1-5 | TRBD1 | TRBV12-3/TRBV12-4 | once | CASRNYRGPQHF | TGTGCCAGCAGGAACTACAGGGGGCCCCAGCATTTT